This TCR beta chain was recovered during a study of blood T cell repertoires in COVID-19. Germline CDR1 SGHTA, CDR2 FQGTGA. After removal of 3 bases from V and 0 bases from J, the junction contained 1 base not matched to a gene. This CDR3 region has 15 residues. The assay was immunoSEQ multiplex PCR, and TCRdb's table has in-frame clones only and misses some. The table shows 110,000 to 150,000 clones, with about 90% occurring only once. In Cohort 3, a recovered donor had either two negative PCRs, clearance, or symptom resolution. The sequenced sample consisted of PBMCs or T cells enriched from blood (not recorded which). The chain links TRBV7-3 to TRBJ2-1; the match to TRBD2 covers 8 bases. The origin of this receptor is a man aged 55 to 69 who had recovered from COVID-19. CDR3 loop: CASSLTSDSYNEQFF. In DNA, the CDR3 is TGTGCCAGCAGCTTGACTAGCGACTCCTACAATGAGCAGTTCTTC.